This TCR beta chain was documented in a study of blood T cell repertoires in COVID-19. Across the study: There were acute and convalescent COVID-19 samples, and they came from the United States, Italy and Spain. Sample material is recorded as cDNA or gDNA derived from T cells, B-cell-depleted T cells, or PBMCs.

Source study methods: Using reference gene primer amplification, nucleated cell counts were estimated. Data came from immunoSEQ multiplex PCR; TCRdb stores just in-frame clones and leaves some out. V and J calls and clone size are copied from that table; D and trimming were computed from the DNA. Here the sample spans roughly 100,000 clones, about 87% being singletons. This clone was recorded a few times. The source is a human donor in a cohort sampled during active or convalescent COVID-19. Sequenced: peripheral blood.

CDR3 in amino acids: CASSNTRMNTEAFF. CDR3 DNA: TGTGCCAGCAGCAACACAAGAATGAACACTGAAGCTTTCTTT. The chain employs TRBV2 and TRBJ1-1; D gene ambiguous. Per germline, CDR1 SNHLY and CDR2 FYNNEI. V was shortened by 6 bases and J by 0 bases, with 11 bases between the two germline ends. The CDR3 is made up of 14 amino acids.